Each of the 26 T cell receptor beta chains below was sequenced from the same sample in a study of regulatory T cells in long-lasting Graves disease (dated by TCRdb to the early 2020s). Library preparation was by multiplex PCR. The data were produced on an Illumina HiSeq 4000. CDR3 regions were amplified by Arm-PCR with iRepertoire HTBI primers to construct TCR beta libraries. Using fastp at Q25 and MiXCR, TCRdb reprocessed the public reads and kept productive beta chains. Under each unique CDR3 protein, matching rows form one entry showing the most common genes and DNA. This sample lists approximately 230,000 distinct CDR3 sequences; around 16% were detected once. Roughly 23% of the sample goes to the ten largest clones. Taken with the paper, the label for time point translates to: newly diagnosed GD, antithyroid drugs for less than 3 months. For both TCR sequencing and RNA sequencing, RNA was extracted from PBMCs in TRIzol.

Sequencing was performed on peripheral blood mononuclear cells (PBMCs), taken at new diagnosis, from a patient treated with antithyroid drugs. The receptors derive from a female donor with Graves disease.

This clonotype occurred many times. Germline is not matched at one junction end, which may reflect a read error. This sequence joins TRBV7-7 and TRBJ2-1; 7 bases align to TRBD1. Germline-derived CDR1 and CDR2 are SSHAT and FNYEAQ (reference sequence). The CDR3 covers 15 residues. This chain's CDR3 is CASSPSDRTGLEQFF. CDR3 bases: TGTGCTAGCAGCCCCTCGGACCGGACAGGCCTTGAGCAGTTCTTC. Complete variable domain (other parts from reference TRBV7-7 and TRBJ2-1): GAGVSQSPRYKVTKRGQDVTLRCDPISSHATLYWYQQALGQGPEFLTYFNYEAQPDKSGLPSDRFSAERPEGSISTLTIQRTEQRDSAMYRCASSPSDRTGLEQFFGPGTRLTVL.

In this sample, this clonotype turned up many times. The chain carries TRBV5-1 and TRBJ1-1; 11 nucleotides align to TRBD1. Per the germline V gene, CDR1 is SGHRS and CDR2 is YFSETQ. The CDR3 has 14 residues. The ends lost 4 bases at V and 7 bases at J; junction bases unmatched: 6. DNA for the CDR3: TGCGCCAGCAGCACGGACAGGGGGCAGGGTGAAGCTTTCTTT. It translates to CASSTDRGQGEAFF. Drawing the rest from reference TRBV5-1 and TRBJ1-1, the complete variable domain is KAGVTQTPRYLIKTRGQQVTLSCSPISGHRSVSWYQQTPGQGLQFLFEYFSETQRNKGNFPGRFSGRQFSNSRSEMNVSTLELGDSALYLCASSTDRGQGEAFFGQGTRLTVV.

Ten or more counts support this clonotype. The chain has TRBV20-1 and TRBJ1-4, with D unresolved. Looked up from germline, CDR1 is DFQATT and CDR2 is SNEGSKA (reference sequence). There are 14 residues in the CDR3. Trimming removed 2 bases at V and 4 bases at J, with 11 bases between. This chain's CDR3 is CSARRALHNEKLFF. CDR3 DNA: TGCAGTGCTAGAAGGGCACTTCATAATGAAAAACTGTTTTTT.

This clonotype was recorded at least ten times. This chain connects TRBV15 to TRBJ1-1; tentatively, D is TRBD1 (6 bases). Trimming cost V 2 bases and J 8 bases, with 18 bases left between them. Germline lookup yields CDR1 LNHNV and CDR2 YYDKDF (reference sequence). CDR3 size: 15 residues. This CDR3 reads CATSRRQVAVVEAFF. The DNA of the CDR3 is TGTGCCACCAGCAGAAGACAGGTCGCTGTTGTCGAAGCTTTCTTT.

This clonotype was found a few times. This rearrangement joins TRBV20-1 to TRBJ2-7, with 12 nucleotides matching TRBD1. The germline V gene encodes CDR1 DFQATT and CDR2 SNEGSKA (reference sequence). There are 13 residues in the CDR3. V shed 5 bases, J shed 3 bases, and the junction held 2 bases outside the gene matches. CDR3: CSAGDRGLYEQYF. CDR3 in DNA: TGCAGTGCTGGGGACAGGGGGCTCTACGAGCAGTACTTC.

This clonotype was observed at least ten times. The chain recombines TRBV11-1 with TRBJ2-3; 7 bases align to TRBD1. Looked up from germline, CDR1 is SGHAT and CDR2 is FQDESV (reference sequence). J was trimmed by 3 bases and V by 8 bases; bases with no gene match: 5. The CDR3 spans 13 residues. The CDR3 is CASLRQGTDTQYF. The CDR3 DNA reads as TGTGCCAGCCTCCGACAGGGAACAGATACGCAGTATTTT.

Ten or more counts support this clonotype. V gene TRBV28 combines with J gene TRBJ1-5; no firm D call. Trimming left V 10 bases short and J 0 bases short, with 10 bases between. Germline CDR1 reads MDHEN; CDR2 reads SYDVKM. There are 13 residues in the CDR3. CDR3 amino acids: CATRRSSNQPQHF. The CDR3 DNA reads TGTGCCACCCGCCGGTCTAGCAATCAGCCCCAGCATTTT.

This clonotype was found many times. CDR3 bases: TGTGCCAGCAGTTATGATACGCAGTATTTT. This codes for CASSYDTQYF. V is TRBV12-3 or TRBV12-4 and J is TRBJ2-3; no reliable D call. CDR3 length equals 10 residues. V gave up 4 bases and J gave up 6 bases, with 2 bases separating them.

There are many counts of this clonotype. The rearrangement joins TRBV28 to TRBJ1-1; D is undetermined. Germline V gene data show CDR1 as MDHEN and CDR2 as SYDVKM. Between the trimmed V and J ends, which lost 3 bases and 11 bases, there was a span of 16 bases. The CDR3 is 13 amino acids. The CDR3 spells CASSLGPDGRAFF. Written as DNA, the CDR3 is TGTGCCAGCAGTTTGGGCCCGGACGGGAGGGCTTTCTTT. The complete variable domain, with remaining parts taken from reference TRBV28 and TRBJ1-1, reads DVKVTQSSRYLVKRTGEKVFLECVQDMDHENMFWYRQDPGLGLRLIYFSYDVKMKEKGDIPEGYSVSREKKERFSLILESASTNQTSMYLCASSLGPDGRAFFGQGTRLTVV.

In its sample, this clonotype was seen many times. This sequence joins TRBV20-1 and TRBJ2-3, with TRBD2 as a possible D gene (5 bases). V gave up 0 bases and J gave up 2 bases, with 12 bases separating them. The germline gives CDR1 DFQATT, CDR2 SNEGSKA (reference sequence). This CDR3 has 15 residues. Here the CDR3 DNA reads TGCAGTGCTAGAGATATCCGGGGTGACACAGATACGCAGTATTTT. It yields the protein CSARDIRGDTDTQYF.

Many counts were recorded for this clonotype. J is TRBJ1-6 and V is TRBV18; 7 bases match TRBD1. V lost 3 bases and J lost 0; bases outside the gene matches: 5. The CDR3 covers 17 residues. Germline values: CDR1 KGHSH, CDR2 LQKENI. CDR3 amino acids: CASSPGQRISYNSPLHF. For the CDR3, the DNA is TGTGCCAGCTCACCGGGACAGAGAATCTCCTATAATTCACCCCTCCACTTT.

In this sample, this clonotype turned up many times. The chain recombines TRBV13 with TRBJ2-2; D gene uncertain. CDR1 is PRHDT, CDR2 FYEKMQ, per germline (reference sequence). The germline V and J ends were trimmed by 5 bases and 3 bases, with 7 bases remaining between them. CDR3 length: 13 amino acids. CDR3 protein: CASSPLDTGELFF. The CDR3 DNA sequence: TGTGCCAGCAGCCCCCTCGACACCGGGGAGCTGTTTTTT.

This clonotype was observed many times. The chain employs TRBV19 and TRBJ2-5; 7 nucleotides agree with TRBD1. The V and J ends lost 4 bases and 9 bases, in that order; junction bases with no gene match: 14. The germline CDR1 and CDR2 sequences are LNHDA and SQIVND (reference sequence). The CDR3 has 15 amino acids. CDR3 sequence (DNA): TGTGCCAGTAGTAGAGATCTTGGACAGGTCGGGGCCCAGTACTTC. This sequence encodes CASSRDLGQVGAQYF.

This clonotype was seen many times. J is TRBJ2-2 and V is TRBV10-1, with 12 bases lining up with TRBD2. The trim removed 1 base at V and 6 bases at J, leaving 3 bases unmatched. The germline CDR1 and CDR2 sequences are WNHNN and SYGVQD (reference sequence). This CDR3 comprises 16 residues. For the CDR3, the DNA is TGCGCCAGCAGTGAGTTTTCTAGCGGGAGGGCCGGGGAGCTGTTTTTT. As protein: CASSEFSSGRAGELFF.

This clonotype has at least ten counts. This sequence joins TRBV7-8 and TRBJ2-1; 8 positions match TRBD2. The V and J ends lost 2 bases and 5 bases, in that order; junction bases with no gene match: 5. Germline loops: CDR1 SGHVS, CDR2 FQNEAQ. CDR3 length: 15 amino acids. CDR3 DNA sequence: TGTGCCAGCAGCTTACGGACTAGCAGCCACAATGAGCAGTTCTTC. Amino acids: CASSLRTSSHNEQFF.

This clonotype occurred many times. V usage is TRBV18 and J usage is TRBJ2-3; D may be TRBD2 (6 bases). The CDR3 loop spans 15 amino acids. Per the germline V gene, CDR1 is KGHSH and CDR2 is LQKENI. The V gene lost 0 bases and the J gene lost 0 bases, with 7 bases spanning the gap. The CDR3 DNA sequence: TGTGCCAGCTCACCACCGGCGGGGAGCACAGATACGCAGTATTTT. Protein product: CASSPPAGSTDTQYF.

Points on this clonotype: An end of the junction differs from the germline gene, which may be a read error. The rearrangement joins TRBV11-2 to TRBJ2-2, with TRBD2 identical over 12 bases. The CDR3 is 17 amino acids. Germline V gene sequence: CDR1 SGHAT, CDR2 FQNNGV. CDR3 in DNA: TGTGCCAACAGCAAGCTCTTAGGACTAGCGGGAACCGGGGAGCTGCTTTTT. Amino acids: CANSKLLGLAGTGELLF.

This clonotype was detected many times. The chain recombines TRBV18 with TRBJ1-2; 7 bases are shared with TRBD1. Unmatched junction bases numbered 0, after V lost 1 base and J lost 4 bases. CDR3 length: 13 residues. Germline loops: CDR1 KGHSH, CDR2 LQKENI. The CDR3 protein is CASSPRDSYGYTF. CDR3 DNA: TGTGCCAGCTCACCACGGGACAGCTATGGCTACACCTTC.

The chain uses TRBV11-3 and TRBJ1-2, with D tentatively TRBD1 (6 bases). This CDR3 region has 12 residues. CDR1 is SGHNT, CDR2 YENEEA, per germline. V lost 1 base, J lost 12 bases, and 12 bases lay in between. The CDR3 DNA follows: TGTGCCAGCAGCTTAGGTGGGGGGGCGAACACCTTC. It translates to CASSLGGGANTF.

This clonotype was detected many times. The chain links TRBV7-2 to TRBJ2-7; tentative D call: TRBD2 (7 bases). Between the trimmed V and J ends, which lost 2 bases and 7 bases, there was a span of 18 bases. Germline V CDR1 and CDR2: SGHTA, FQGNSA. CDR3 length equals 15 residues. CDR3 bases: TGTGCCAGCAGCTTACGGGGGCAGGGAGGGAGGGAGCAGTACTTC. It specifies CASSLRGQGGREQYF. The full variable domain, in which reference TRBV7-2 and TRBJ2-7 provide the parts outside the CDR3, is GAGVSQSPSNKVTEKGKDVELRCDPISGHTALYWYRQSLGQGLEFLIYFQGNSAPDKSGLPSDRFSAERTGGSVSTLTIQRTQQEDSAVYLCASSLRGQGGREQYFGPGTRLTVT.

This clonotype has only a few counts. J is TRBJ1-6 and V is TRBV7-6; no clear D. The CDR3 consists of 15 residues. Trimming removed 2 bases at V and 10 bases at J, with 15 bases between. Germline CDR1 and CDR2: SGHVS and FNYEAQ. The CDR3 sequence is CASSLIRQLGSPLHF. For the CDR3, the DNA is TGTGCCAGCAGCTTAATTCGCCAGCTTGGATCACCCCTCCACTTT.

In its sample, this clonotype was seen many times. The chain joins TRBV27 to TRBJ2-7, with 9 bases that match TRBD2. The CDR3 contains 13 residues. The V gene's germline CDR1 is MNHEY and CDR2 SMNVEV (reference sequence). Losses at the gene ends were 3 bases for V and 9 bases for J; bases not matched to a gene: 6. CDR3 coding DNA: TGTGCCAGCAGTTTTTTCCTAGCGGGAATGCAGTACTTC. Its protein product is CASSFFLAGMQYF.

In this sample, this clonotype turned up many times. This sequence joins TRBV20-1 and TRBJ1-5; perhaps TRBD1 as D (6 bases). There are 15 residues in the CDR3. Germline V CDR1 and CDR2: DFQATT, SNEGSKA (reference sequence). With 3 bases removed from V and 5 bases from J, the gap between germline ends came to 17 bases. The CDR3: CSASFWQGRDQPQHF. DNA for the CDR3: TGCAGTGCTAGTTTTTGGCAGGGGAGGGATCAGCCCCAGCATTTT.

This clonotype has ten or more counts. The chain carries TRBV12-3 or TRBV12-4 and TRBJ1-6; D call uncertain. The CDR3 covers 13 residues. Trimming took 6 bases from V and 8 from J, leaving 11 bases between them. The CDR3 sequence: CASSLVRDSPLHF. In DNA form, the CDR3 reads TGTGCCAGCAGCTTGGTTCGGGATTCACCCCTCCACTTT.

This clonotype has a count of ten or more. This chain's CDR3 is CASSSSTAGNTIYF. The CDR3 nucleotides read TGTGCCAGCAGTTCCTCGACGGCTGGAAACACCATATATTTT. This rearrangement joins TRBV28 to TRBJ1-3; D uncertain. Germline V CDR1 and CDR2: MDHEN, SYDVKM. This CDR3 has 14 residues. Deletions cut 4 bases from V and 2 bases from J, with 9 bases between.

This clonotype was counted only a few times. The J gene is TRBJ2-3, the V gene TRBV5-1; D is undetermined. In germline, CDR1 is SGHRS, CDR2 YFSETQ. Trimming removed 0 bases at V and 3 bases at J, with 5 bases between. The CDR3 is made up of 13 amino acids. The CDR3 spells CASSLAYTDTQYF. In DNA, the CDR3 is TGCGCCAGCAGCTTGGCCTATACAGATACGCAGTATTTT. Based on the CDR3 plus reference TRBV5-1 and TRBJ2-3, the full variable domain is KAGVTQTPRYLIKTRGQQVTLSCSPISGHRSVSWYQQTPGQGLQFLFEYFSETQRNKGNFPGRFSGRQFSNSRSEMNVSTLELGDSALYLCASSLAYTDTQYFGPGTRLTVL.